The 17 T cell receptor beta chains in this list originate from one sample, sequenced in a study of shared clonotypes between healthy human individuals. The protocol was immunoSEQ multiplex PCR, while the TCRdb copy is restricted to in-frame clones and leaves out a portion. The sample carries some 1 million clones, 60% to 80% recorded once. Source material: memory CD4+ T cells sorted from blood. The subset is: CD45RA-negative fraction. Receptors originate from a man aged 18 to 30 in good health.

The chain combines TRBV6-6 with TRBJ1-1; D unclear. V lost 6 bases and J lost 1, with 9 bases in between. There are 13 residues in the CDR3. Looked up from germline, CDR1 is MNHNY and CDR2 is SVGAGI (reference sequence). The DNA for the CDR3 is TGTGCCAGCAGCTCCGTAAAGAACACTGAAGCTTTCTTT. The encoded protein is CASSSVKNTEAFF.

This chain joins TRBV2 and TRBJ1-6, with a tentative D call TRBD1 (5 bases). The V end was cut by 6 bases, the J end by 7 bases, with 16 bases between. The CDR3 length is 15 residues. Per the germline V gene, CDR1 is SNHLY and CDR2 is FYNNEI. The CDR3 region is CASSSAGTKNSPLHF. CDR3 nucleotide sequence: TGTGCCAGCAGCTCTGCCGGGACGAAAAATTCACCCCTCCACTTT. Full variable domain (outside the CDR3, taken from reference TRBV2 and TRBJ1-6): EPEVTQTPSHQVTQMGQEVILRCVPISNHLYFYWYRQILGQKVEFLVSFYNNEISEKSEIFDDQFSVERPDGSNFTLKIRSTKLEDSAMYFCASSSAGTKNSPLHFGNGTRLTVT.

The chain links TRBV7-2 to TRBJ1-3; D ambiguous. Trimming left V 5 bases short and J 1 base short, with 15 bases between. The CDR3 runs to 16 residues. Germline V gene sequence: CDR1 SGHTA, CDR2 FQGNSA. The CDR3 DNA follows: TGTGCCAGCAGCCTTTCGGACGGGGTGTCTGGAAACACCATATATTTT. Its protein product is CASSLSDGVSGNTIYF.

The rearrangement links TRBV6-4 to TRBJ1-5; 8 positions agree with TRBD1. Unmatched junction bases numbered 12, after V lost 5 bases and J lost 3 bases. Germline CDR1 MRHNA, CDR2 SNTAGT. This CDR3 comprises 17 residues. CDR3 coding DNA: TGTGCCAGCAGTATCCCGGGACAGGCGCGGGTCAATCAGCCCCAGCATTTT. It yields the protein CASSIPGQARVNQPQHF.

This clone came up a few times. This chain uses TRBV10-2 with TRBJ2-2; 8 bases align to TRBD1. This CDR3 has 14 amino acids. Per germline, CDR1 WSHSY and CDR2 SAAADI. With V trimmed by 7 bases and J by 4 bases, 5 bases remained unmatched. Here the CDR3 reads CASTLQGGTGELFF. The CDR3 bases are TGCGCCAGCACCCTACAGGGGGGCACCGGGGAGCTGTTTTTT.

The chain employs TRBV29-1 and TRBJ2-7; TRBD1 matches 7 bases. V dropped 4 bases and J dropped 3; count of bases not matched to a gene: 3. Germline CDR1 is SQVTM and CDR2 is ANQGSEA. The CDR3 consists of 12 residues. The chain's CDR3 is CSVAGTVYEQYF. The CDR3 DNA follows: TGCAGCGTTGCGGGGACAGTCTACGAGCAGTACTTC.

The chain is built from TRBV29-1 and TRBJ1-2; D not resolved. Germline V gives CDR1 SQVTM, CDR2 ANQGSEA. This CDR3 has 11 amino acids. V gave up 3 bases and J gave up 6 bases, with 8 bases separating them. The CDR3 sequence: CSVDGGDGYTF. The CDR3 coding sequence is TGCAGCGTTGACGGCGGAGATGGCTACACCTTC.

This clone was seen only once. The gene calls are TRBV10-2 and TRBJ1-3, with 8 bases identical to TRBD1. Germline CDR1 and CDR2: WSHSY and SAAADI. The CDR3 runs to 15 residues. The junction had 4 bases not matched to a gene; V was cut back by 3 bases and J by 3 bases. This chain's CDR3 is CASSDQGAYGNTIYF. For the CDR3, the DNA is TGCGCCAGCAGTGACCAGGGGGCGTATGGAAACACCATATATTTT.

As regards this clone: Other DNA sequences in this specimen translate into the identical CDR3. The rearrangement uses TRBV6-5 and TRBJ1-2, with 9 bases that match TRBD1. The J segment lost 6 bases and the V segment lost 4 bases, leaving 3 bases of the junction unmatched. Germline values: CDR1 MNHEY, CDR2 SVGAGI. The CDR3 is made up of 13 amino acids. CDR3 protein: CASSSGTGHGYTF. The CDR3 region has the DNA TGTGCCAGCAGTTCGGGGACAGGGCATGGCTACACCTTC.

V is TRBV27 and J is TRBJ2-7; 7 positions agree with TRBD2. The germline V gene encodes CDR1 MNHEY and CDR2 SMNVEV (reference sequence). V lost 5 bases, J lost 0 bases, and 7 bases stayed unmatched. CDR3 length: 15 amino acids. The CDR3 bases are TGTGCCAGCAGTCTGGGGGGGACCCTCTCCTACGAGCAGTACTTC. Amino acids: CASSLGGTLSYEQYF.

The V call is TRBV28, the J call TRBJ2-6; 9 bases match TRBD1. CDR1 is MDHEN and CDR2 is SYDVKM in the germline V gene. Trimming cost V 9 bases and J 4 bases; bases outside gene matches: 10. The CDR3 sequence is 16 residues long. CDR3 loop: CASETGTGTGANVLTF. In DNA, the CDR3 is TGTGCCAGTGAAACCGGGACAGGGACCGGGGCCAACGTCCTGACTTTC. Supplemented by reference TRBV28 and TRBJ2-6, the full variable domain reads DVKVTQSSRYLVKRTGEKVFLECVQDMDHENMFWYRQDPGLGLRLIYFSYDVKMKEKGDIPEGYSVSREKKERFSLILESASTNQTSMYLCASETGTGTGANVLTFGAGSRLTVL.

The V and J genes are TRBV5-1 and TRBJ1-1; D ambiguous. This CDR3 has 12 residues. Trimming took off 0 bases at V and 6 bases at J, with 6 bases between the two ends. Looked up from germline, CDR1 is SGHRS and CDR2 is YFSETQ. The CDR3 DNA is TGCGCCAGCAGCTTGGATGACGCTGAAGCTTTCTTT. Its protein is CASSLDDAEAFF.

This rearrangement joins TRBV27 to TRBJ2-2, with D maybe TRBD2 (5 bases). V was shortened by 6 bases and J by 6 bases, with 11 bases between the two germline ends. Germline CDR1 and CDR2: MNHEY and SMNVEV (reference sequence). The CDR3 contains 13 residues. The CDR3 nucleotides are TGTGCCAGCAGGCGAGGGCTGTCCGGGGAGCTGTTTTTT. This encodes CASRRGLSGELFF.

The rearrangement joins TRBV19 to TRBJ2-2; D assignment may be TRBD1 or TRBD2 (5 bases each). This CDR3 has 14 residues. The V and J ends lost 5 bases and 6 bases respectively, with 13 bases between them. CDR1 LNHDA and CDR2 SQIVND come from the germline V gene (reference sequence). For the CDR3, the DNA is TGTGCCAGTAGTTTTTTTCGGGACGCCGGGGAGCTGTTTTTT. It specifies CASSFFRDAGELFF.

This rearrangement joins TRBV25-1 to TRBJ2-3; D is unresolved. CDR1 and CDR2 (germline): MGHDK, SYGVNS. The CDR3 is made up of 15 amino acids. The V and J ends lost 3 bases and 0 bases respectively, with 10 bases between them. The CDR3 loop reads CASSDDIFSTDTQYF. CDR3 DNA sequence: TGTGCCAGCAGTGACGACATCTTTAGCACAGATACGCAGTATTTT.

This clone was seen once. In DNA, the CDR3 is TGTGCCAGCAGCTTAGGTGGTACGGGGGGCAATCAGCCCCAGCATTTT. It specifies CASSLGGTGGNQPQHF. The V call is TRBV7-8, the J call TRBJ1-5, with D tentatively TRBD1 (5 bases). V shed 1 base and J shed 2 bases, with 12 bases lying between them. Germline CDR1 is SGHVS and CDR2 is FQNEAQ. This CDR3 has 16 amino acids. The complete variable domain, with remaining parts taken from reference TRBV7-8 and TRBJ1-5, reads GAGVSQSPRYKVAKRGQDVALRCDPISGHVSLFWYQQALGQGPEFLTYFQNEAQLDKSGLPSDRFFAERPEGSVSTLKIQRTQQEDSAVYLCASSLGGTGGNQPQHFGDGTRLSIL.

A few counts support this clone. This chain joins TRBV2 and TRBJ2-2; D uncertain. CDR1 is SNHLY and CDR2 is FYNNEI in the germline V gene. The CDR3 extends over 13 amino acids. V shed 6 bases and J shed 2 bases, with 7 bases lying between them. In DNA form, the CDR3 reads TGTGCCAGCAGCAAAGCTAACACCGGGGAGCTGTTTTTT. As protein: CASSKANTGELFF.